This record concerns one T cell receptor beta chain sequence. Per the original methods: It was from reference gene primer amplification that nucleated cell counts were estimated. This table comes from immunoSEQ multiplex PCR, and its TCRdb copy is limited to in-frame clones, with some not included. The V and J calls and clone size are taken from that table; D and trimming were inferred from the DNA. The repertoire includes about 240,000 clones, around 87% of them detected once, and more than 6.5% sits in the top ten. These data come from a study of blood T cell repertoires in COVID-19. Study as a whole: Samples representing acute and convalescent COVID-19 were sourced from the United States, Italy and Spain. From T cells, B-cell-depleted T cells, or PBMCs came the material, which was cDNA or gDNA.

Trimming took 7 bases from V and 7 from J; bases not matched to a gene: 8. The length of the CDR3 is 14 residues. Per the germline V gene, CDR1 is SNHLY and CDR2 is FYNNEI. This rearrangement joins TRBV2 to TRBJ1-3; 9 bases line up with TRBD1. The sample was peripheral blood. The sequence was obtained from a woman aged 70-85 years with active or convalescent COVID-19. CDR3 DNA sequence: TGTGCCAGCACCGAGGGACAGGGAGGGAACACCATATATTTT. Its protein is CASTEGQGGNTIYF. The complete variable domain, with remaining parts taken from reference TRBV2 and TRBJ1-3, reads EPEVTQTPSHQVTQMGQEVILRCVPISNHLYFYWYRQILGQKVEFLVSFYNNEISEKSEIFDDQFSVERPDGSNFTLKIRSTKLEDSAMYFCASTEGQGGNTIYFGEGSWLTVV.